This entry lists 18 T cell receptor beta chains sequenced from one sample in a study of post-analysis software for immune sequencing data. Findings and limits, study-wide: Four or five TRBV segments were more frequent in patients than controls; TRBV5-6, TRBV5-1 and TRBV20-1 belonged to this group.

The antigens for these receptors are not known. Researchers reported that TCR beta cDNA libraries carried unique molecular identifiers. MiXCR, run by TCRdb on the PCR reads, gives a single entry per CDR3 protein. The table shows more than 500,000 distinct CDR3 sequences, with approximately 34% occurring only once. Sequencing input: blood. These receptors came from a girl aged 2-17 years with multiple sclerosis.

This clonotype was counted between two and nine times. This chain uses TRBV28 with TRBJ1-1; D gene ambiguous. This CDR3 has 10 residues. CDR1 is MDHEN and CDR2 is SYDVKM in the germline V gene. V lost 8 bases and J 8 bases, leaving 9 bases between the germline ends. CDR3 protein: CASRDVEAFF. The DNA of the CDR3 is TGTGCCAGCCGGGATGTCGAAGCTTTCTTT.

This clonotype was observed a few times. In DNA, the CDR3 is TGTGCCGGCGCAGCGGGGATAGCAAGTGAGCAGTTCTTC. It translates to CAGAAGIASEQFF. The J gene is TRBJ2-1, the V gene TRBV12-3 or TRBV12-4; the match to TRBD2 covers 7 bases. This CDR3 has 13 residues. Trimming at V came to 11 bases and at J to 9 bases, leaving 13 bases not matched to a gene.

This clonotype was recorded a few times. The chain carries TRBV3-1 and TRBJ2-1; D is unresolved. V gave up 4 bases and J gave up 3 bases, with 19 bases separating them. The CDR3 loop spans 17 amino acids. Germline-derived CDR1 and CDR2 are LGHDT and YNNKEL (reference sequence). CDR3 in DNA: TGTGCCAGCAGCCCACGGACGGTCCCCCGCAACTACAATGAGCAGTTCTTC. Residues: CASSPRTVPRNYNEQFF.

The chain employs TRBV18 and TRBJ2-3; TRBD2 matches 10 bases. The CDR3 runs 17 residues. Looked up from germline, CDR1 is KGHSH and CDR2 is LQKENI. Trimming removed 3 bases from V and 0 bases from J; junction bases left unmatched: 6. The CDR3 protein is CASSPPGLATSTDTQYF. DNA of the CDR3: TGTGCCAGCTCACCGCCGGGACTAGCGACTAGCACAGATACGCAGTATTTT.

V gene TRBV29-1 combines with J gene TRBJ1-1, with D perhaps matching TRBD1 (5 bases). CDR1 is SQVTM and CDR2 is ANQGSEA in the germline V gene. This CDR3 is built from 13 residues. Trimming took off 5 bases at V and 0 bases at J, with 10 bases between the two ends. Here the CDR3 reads CSVRGSLNTEAFF. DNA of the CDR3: TGCAGCGTTCGGGGCAGCCTGAACACTGAAGCTTTCTTT.

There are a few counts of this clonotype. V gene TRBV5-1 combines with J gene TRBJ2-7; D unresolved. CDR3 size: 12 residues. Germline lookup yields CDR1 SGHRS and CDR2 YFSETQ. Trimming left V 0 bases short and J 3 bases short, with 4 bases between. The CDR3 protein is CASSLENYEQYF. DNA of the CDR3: TGCGCCAGCAGCTTGGAGAACTACGAGCAGTACTTC.

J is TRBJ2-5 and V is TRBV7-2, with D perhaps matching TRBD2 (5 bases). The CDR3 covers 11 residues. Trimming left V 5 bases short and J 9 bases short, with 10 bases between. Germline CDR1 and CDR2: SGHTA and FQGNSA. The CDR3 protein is CASSALDAQYF. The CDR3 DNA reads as TGTGCCAGCAGCGCACTAGACGCCCAGTACTTC.

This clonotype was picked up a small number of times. DNA of the CDR3: TGTGCCAGCAGTTACAGTCTTAGCAATCAGCCCCAGCATTTT. The encoded protein is CASSYSLSNQPQHF. The chain is built from TRBV27 and TRBJ1-5; D is unclear. The CDR3 length is 14 residues. Germline CDR1 MNHEY, CDR2 SMNVEV (reference sequence). The V and J ends lost 4 bases and 0 bases respectively, with 7 bases between them.

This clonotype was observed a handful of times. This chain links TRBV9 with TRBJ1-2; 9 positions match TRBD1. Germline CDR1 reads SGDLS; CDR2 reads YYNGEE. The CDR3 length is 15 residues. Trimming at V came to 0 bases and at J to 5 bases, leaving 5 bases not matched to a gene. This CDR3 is CASSVAGTGSYGYTF. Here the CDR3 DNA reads TGTGCCAGCAGCGTAGCCGGGACAGGGTCGTATGGCTACACCTTC.

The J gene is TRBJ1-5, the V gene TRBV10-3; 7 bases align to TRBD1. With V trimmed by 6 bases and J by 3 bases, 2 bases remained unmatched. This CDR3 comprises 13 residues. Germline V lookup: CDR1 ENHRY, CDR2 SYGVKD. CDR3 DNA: TGTGCCATCAGCGGGACAGACAATCAGCCCCAGCATTTT. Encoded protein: CAISGTDNQPQHF.

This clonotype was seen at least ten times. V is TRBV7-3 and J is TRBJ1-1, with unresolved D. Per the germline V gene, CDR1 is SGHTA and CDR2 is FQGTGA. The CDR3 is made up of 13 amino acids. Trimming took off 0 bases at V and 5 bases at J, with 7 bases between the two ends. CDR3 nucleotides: TGTGCCAGCAGCTTAACGGGGAGAACTGAAGCTTTCTTT. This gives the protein CASSLTGRTEAFF.

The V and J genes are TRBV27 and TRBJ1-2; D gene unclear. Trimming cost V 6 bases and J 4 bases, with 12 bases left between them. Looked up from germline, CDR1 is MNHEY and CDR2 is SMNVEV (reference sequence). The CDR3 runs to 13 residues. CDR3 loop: CASSRREGYGYTF. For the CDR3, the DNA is TGTGCCAGCAGCCGGAGGGAAGGCTATGGCTACACCTTC.

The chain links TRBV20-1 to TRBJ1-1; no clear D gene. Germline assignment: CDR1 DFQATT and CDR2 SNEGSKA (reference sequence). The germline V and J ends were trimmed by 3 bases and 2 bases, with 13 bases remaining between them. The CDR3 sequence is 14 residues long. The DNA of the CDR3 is TGCAGTGCTAGCCGTCTCCGGGTAAACACTGAAGCTTTCTTT. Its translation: CSASRLRVNTEAFF.

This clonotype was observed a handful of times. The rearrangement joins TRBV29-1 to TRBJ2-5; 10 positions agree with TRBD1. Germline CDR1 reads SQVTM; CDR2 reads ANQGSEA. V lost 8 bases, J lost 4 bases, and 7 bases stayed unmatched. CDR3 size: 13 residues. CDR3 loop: CSLRQGAGETQYF. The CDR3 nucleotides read TGCAGCCTCCGACAGGGGGCAGGAGAGACCCAGTACTTC. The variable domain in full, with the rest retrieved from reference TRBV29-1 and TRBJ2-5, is SAVISQKPSRDICQRGTSLTIQCQVDSQVTMMFWYRQQPGQSLTLIATANQGSEATYESGFVIDKFPISRPNLTFSTLTVSNMSPEDSSIYLCSLRQGAGETQYFGPGTRLLVL.

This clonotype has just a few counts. The CDR3 region has the DNA TGCGCCAGCAGCCAAGAGGGGTCAAGGGAGGAGACCCAGTACTTC. This encodes CASSQEGSREETQYF. V and J are TRBV4-1 and TRBJ2-5, with D tentatively TRBD2 (5 bases). CDR3 length equals 15 residues. Trimming cost V 0 bases and J 5 bases, with 13 bases left between them. Germline values: CDR1 MGHRA, CDR2 YSYEKL.

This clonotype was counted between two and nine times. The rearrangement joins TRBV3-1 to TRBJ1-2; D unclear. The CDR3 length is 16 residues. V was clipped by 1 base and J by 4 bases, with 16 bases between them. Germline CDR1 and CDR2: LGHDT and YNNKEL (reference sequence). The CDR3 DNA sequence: TGTGCCAGCAGCCAAGGATTACGGGCCCTAGCCTATGGCTACACCTTC. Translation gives CASSQGLRALAYGYTF.

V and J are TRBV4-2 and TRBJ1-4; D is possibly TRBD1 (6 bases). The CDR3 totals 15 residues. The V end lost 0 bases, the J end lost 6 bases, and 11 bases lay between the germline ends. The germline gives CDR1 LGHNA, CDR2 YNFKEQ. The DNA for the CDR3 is TGTGCCAGCAGCCAAGACGGACAGCTGGATGAAAAACTGTTTTTT. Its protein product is CASSQDGQLDEKLFF.

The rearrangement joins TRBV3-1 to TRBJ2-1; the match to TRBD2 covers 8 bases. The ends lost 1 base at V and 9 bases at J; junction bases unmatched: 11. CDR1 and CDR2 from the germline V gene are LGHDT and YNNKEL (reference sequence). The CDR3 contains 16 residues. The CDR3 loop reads CASSQASLARGGEQFF. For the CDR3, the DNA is TGTGCCAGCAGCCAAGCTTCGCTAGCCCGGGGGGGTGAGCAGTTCTTC.